This T cell receptor (beta chain) was sequenced in a study of T cells expressing NK-cell markers. Each CDR3 protein gets one entry in TCRdb, which reprocessed the 5' RACE reads and gives no DNA. The sample holds approximately 440,000 distinct CDR3 sequences. There are 13 residues in the CDR3. The source of this sequence is a woman between 50 and 59 years old in good health. This chain connects TRBV12-3 or TRBV12-4 to TRBJ2-2; the TCRdb D gene call, TRBD1, has no DNA to confirm it. The specimen sequenced was blood T cells: a sorted CD56 or NKG2C T cell subset, CD4+ or CD8+ T cells, or bulk PBMC T cells (not recorded which). The CDR3 loop is CASSLGAAGELFF.